This T cell receptor (beta chain) was retrieved from a study of CD8+ T cells in alopecia areata. As for the study in general: Affected scalp percentage set treated patients' severity scores. Overall study findings and caveats: In scalp and blood during tofacitinib, many expanded lesional clones persisted.

In the case of this clone: Its antigen is unknown.

Treatment specified: oral pan-JAK inhibitor, 5-10 mg twice daily. Obtained from alopecia areata patients were lesional scalp punch biopsies along with peripheral blood. Sorting of PBMCs yielded the CD4+ and CD8+ T cells. Following RNA extraction, reverse transcription yielded cDNA that acted as the sequencing template. Sequencing was performed with immunoSEQ multiplex PCR; in TCRdb, only in-frame clones are kept and a portion is missing. This sample has about 200,000 clones; roughly 64% occur once, and the top ten carry 4.5% to 6%. The sequences come from CD4+ T cells sorted from blood, collected at week 24, from a patient treated with tofacitinib. This receptor was obtained from a human donor with alopecia areata.

The CDR3 protein is CAWSVPYSGANVLTF. The CDR3 region has the DNA TGTGCCTGGAGTGTCCCGTACTCTGGGGCCAACGTCCTGACTTTC. The chain combines TRBV30 with TRBJ2-6; D gene unclear. Germline-derived CDR1 and CDR2 are GTSNPN and SVGIG (reference sequence). The V gene lost 0 bases and the J gene lost 0 bases, with 6 bases spanning the gap. CDR3 length: 15 amino acids.